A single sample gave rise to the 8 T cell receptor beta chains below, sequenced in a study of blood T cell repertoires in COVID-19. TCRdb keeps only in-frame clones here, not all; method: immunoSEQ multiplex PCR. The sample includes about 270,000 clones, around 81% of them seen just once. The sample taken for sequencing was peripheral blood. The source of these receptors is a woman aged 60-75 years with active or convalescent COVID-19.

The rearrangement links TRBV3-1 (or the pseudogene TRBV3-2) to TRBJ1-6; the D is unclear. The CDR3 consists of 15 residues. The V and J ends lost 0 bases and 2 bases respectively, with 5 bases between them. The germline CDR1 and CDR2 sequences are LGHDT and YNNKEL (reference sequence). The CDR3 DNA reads TGTGCCAGCAGCCAAGAACAGACCTATAATTCACCCCTCCACTTT. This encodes CASSQEQTYNSPLHF.

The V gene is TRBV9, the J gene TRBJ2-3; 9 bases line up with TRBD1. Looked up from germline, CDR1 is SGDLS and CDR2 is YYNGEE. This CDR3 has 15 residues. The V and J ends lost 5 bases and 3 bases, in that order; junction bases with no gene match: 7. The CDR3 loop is CASRTGGTGTDTQYF. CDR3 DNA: TGTGCCAGCAGGACAGGGGGGACGGGAACAGATACGCAGTATTTT.

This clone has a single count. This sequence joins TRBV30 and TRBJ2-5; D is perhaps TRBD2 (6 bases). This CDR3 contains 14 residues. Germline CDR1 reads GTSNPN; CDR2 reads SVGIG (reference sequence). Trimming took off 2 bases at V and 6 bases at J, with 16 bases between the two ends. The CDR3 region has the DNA TGTGCCTGGAGTCTTAGCGGAGTTCGCAAGACCCAGTACTTC. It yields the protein CAWSLSGVRKTQYF.

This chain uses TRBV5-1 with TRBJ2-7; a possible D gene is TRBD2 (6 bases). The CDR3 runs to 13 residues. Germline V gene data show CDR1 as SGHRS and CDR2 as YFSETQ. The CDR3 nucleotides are TGCCCCATGGTGGCCCTGCGGGGCTCCGAGCAGTACTTC. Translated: CPMVALRGSEQYF.

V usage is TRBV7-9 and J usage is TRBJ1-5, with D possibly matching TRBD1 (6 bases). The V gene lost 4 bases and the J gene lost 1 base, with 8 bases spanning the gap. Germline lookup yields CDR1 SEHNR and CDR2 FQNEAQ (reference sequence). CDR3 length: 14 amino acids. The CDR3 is CASSSTGSNQPQHF. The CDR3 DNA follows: TGTGCCAGCAGCTCTACAGGGAGCAATCAGCCCCAGCATTTT.

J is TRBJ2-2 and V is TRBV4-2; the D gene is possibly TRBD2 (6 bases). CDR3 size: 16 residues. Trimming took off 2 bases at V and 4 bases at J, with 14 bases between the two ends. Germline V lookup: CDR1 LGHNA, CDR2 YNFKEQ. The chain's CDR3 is CASSQRPGEATGELFF. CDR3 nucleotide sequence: TGTGCCAGCAGCCAACGGCCGGGGGAAGCCACCGGGGAGCTGTTTTTT.

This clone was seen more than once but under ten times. CDR3 DNA: TGTGCCAGCAGCTTTAACTCCTACAATGAGCAGTTCTTC. It yields the protein CASSFNSYNEQFF. The chain uses TRBV7-3 and TRBJ2-1; no reliable D call. V was trimmed by 3 bases and J by 0 bases, leaving 3 bases between them. CDR1 is SGHTA, CDR2 FQGTGA, per germline. The CDR3 is 13 amino acids.

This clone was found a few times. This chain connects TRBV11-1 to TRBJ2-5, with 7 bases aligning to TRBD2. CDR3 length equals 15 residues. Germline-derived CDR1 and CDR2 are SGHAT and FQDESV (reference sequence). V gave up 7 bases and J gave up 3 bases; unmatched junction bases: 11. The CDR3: CASTPAASGEETQYF. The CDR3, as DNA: TGTGCCAGCACACCCGCCGCCAGCGGGGAAGAGACCCAGTACTTC.